The clone carrying this T cell receptor (beta chain) was picked up a small number of times. The antigen remains undetermined. The authors reverse transcribed all of the isolated RNA, so sequencing captured expressed TCRB transcripts. TCRdb's copy holds only in-frame clones and misses some; the assay was immunoSEQ multiplex PCR. The table includes over 700,000 clones, about 17% detected once. The sample originates from a study of beta chain features in type 1 diabetes. About the study: Over all samples combined, fewer than 140,000,000 sorted cells were examined. Whole-study results and caveats: PCR might favor shorter templates, equally in patients and controls.

V dropped 0 bases and J dropped 0; count of bases not matched to a gene: 4. The germline V gene has CDR1 SGHRS and CDR2 YFSETQ. CDR3 length equals 17 residues. Sequenced: naive CD4+ T cells from blood. This chain connects TRBV5-1 to TRBJ2-1; 9 nucleotides align to TRBD2. The origin of this receptor is a woman aged 18-29 years in good health. CDR3 nucleotides: TGCGCCAGCAGCTTGGGAGCGGGAGGACTCTCCTACAATGAGCAGTTCTTC. This gives the protein CASSLGAGGLSYNEQFF.